Shown below are 16 T cell receptor beta chains from a single sample sequenced in a study of control samples from healthy donors and cancer patients (TCRdb year 2020). Libraries were prepared through the immunoSEQ multiplex PCR assay. Here the immuneACCESS table is served through TCRdb, limited to in-frame sequences with V and J called. Missing clones are a known gap in these copies; in checked studies unresolved V genes cover under half, and the rest lacks a known reason. The sample yields 100,000 to 150,000 clones; 75% to 95% were counted once. The ten top clones hold about 2.3% of the sample. What was sequenced was blood. These receptors were collected from a man aged 35 to 55 in good health.

Concerning this clone itself: The sample carries other DNA sequences with the same CDR3. V and J are TRBV9 and TRBJ2-2, with 9 bases identical to TRBD2. Germline values: CDR1 SGDLS, CDR2 YYNGEE. After removal of 2 bases from V and 7 bases from J, the junction contained 9 bases not matched to a gene. This CDR3 region has 16 residues. The CDR3 DNA follows: TGTGCCAGCAGCGTGGCGGGGGGGCTACGGTACGGGGAGCTGTTTTTT. This sequence encodes CASSVAGGLRYGELFF. The complete variable domain, with remaining parts taken from reference TRBV9 and TRBJ2-2, reads DSGVTQTPKHLITATGQRVTLRCSPRSGDLSVYWYQQSLDQGLQFLIQYYNGEERAKGNILERFSAQQFPDLHSELNLSSLELGDSALYFCASSVAGGLRYGELFFGEGSRLTVL.

This clone was observed a handful of times. The chain has TRBV27 and TRBJ1-2, with D unresolved. This CDR3 spans 15 amino acids. Trimming left V 4 bases short and J 2 bases short, with 14 bases between. Germline V lookup: CDR1 MNHEY, CDR2 SMNVEV (reference sequence). The CDR3 DNA reads as TGTGCCAGCAGTTCAACAAGGGTACAAAACTATGGCTACACCTTC. Its protein product is CASSSTRVQNYGYTF.

The chain is built from TRBV18 and TRBJ2-3; tentative D call: TRBD1 (6 bases). Trimming stripped 9 bases from V and 0 bases from J, with 16 bases between. This CDR3 comprises 15 residues. Per germline, CDR1 KGHSH and CDR2 LQKENI. The CDR3 reads CASFRGGASTDTQYF. CDR3 DNA sequence: TGTGCCAGTTTCAGAGGGGGAGCTAGCACAGATACGCAGTATTTT.

This clone has just a few counts. The chain recombines TRBV9 with TRBJ2-3; 13 bases match TRBD2. Germline loops: CDR1 SGDLS, CDR2 YYNGEE. The CDR3 loop spans 20 amino acids. The junction had 15 bases not matched to a gene; V was cut back by 2 bases and J by 3 bases. CDR3 loop: CASSVRSGELAGGRTDTQYF. CDR3 sequence (DNA): TGTGCCAGCAGCGTCCGTTCGGGCGAACTAGCGGGGGGGCGTACAGATACGCAGTATTTT. Full variable domain (rest looked up from reference TRBV9 and TRBJ2-3): DSGVTQTPKHLITATGQRVTLRCSPRSGDLSVYWYQQSLDQGLQFLIQYYNGEERAKGNILERFSAQQFPDLHSELNLSSLELGDSALYFCASSVRSGELAGGRTDTQYFGPGTRLTVL.

The chain combines TRBV19 with TRBJ1-1; possible D gene TRBD1, 5 bases. This CDR3 spans 14 amino acids. Per the germline V gene, CDR1 is LNHDA and CDR2 is SQIVND (reference sequence). V was trimmed by 5 bases and J by 4 bases, leaving 14 bases between them. CDR3 DNA sequence: TGTGCCAGTAGTGTCCCAGGGTGGGGCACTGAAGCTTTCTTT. Its translation: CASSVPGWGTEAFF.

A single count supports this clone. The CDR3: CASSPAGVSADTQYF. DNA of the CDR3: TGTGCCAGCAGCCCAGCAGGGGTCTCGGCAGATACGCAGTATTTT. The V and J genes are TRBV11-3 and TRBJ2-3; the D gene is possibly TRBD1 (6 bases). Germline CDR1 is SGHNT and CDR2 is YENEEA. The CDR3 contains 15 residues. V lost 5 bases and J lost 4, with 16 bases in between. The complete variable domain, with remaining parts taken from reference TRBV11-3 and TRBJ2-3, reads EAGVVQSPRYKIIEKKQPVAFWCNPISGHNTLYWYLQNLGQGPELLIRYENEEAVDDSQLPKDRFSAERLKGVDSTLKIQPAELGDSAVYLCASSPAGVSADTQYFGPGTRLTVL.

The gene calls are TRBV4-2 and TRBJ2-7; either TRBD1 or TRBD2 may fit D (6 bases each). There are 15 residues in the CDR3. V gave up 2 bases and J gave up 2 bases, with 13 bases separating them. In germline, CDR1 is LGHNA, CDR2 YNFKEQ. CDR3 loop: CASSQSEGGAYEQYF. CDR3 nucleotides: TGTGCCAGCAGCCAATCAGAGGGGGGAGCCTACGAGCAGTACTTC.

The genes are TRBV6-2 or TRBV6-3 and TRBJ1-4; the D gene is possibly TRBD1 (5 bases). CDR3 size: 15 residues. The V end was cut by 0 bases, the J end by 7 bases, with 12 bases between. The germline gives CDR1 MNHEY, CDR2 SVGEGT. CDR3 in amino acids: CASSYSTGGSEKLFF. Written as DNA, the CDR3 is TGTGCCAGCAGTTACTCGACGGGGGGTTCTGAAAAACTGTTTTTT.

This chain uses TRBV6-2 or TRBV6-3 with TRBJ2-5; no clear D gene. Trimming cost V 0 bases and J 4 bases, with 0 bases left between them. The CDR3 totals 11 residues. Germline V lookup: CDR1 MNHEY, CDR2 SVGEGT. CDR3 residues: CASSYSETQYF. In nucleotides, the CDR3 is TGTGCCAGCAGTTACTCAGAGACCCAGTACTTC.

The CDR3 nucleotides are TGTGCCAGCATGATGGACCCCACAGATACGCAGTATTTT. It codes for CASMMDPTDTQYF. The chain carries TRBV6-6 and TRBJ2-3; D is uncertain. The CDR3 spans 13 residues. CDR1 and CDR2 from the germline V gene are MNHNY and SVGAGI (reference sequence). Trimming stripped 7 bases from V and 2 bases from J, with 10 bases between.

The chain combines TRBV3-1 (or the pseudogene TRBV3-2) with TRBJ1-1; D is perhaps TRBD1 (6 bases). CDR3 length equals 13 residues. The V gene's germline CDR1 is LGHDT and CDR2 YNNKEL (reference sequence). Trimming cost V 3 bases and J 6 bases, with 11 bases left between them. CDR3 residues: CASSHPGQPEAFF. CDR3 nucleotides: TGTGCCAGCAGCCACCCCGGACAGCCTGAAGCTTTCTTT.

The rearrangement joins TRBV10-2 to TRBJ2-2; 10 nucleotides line up with TRBD2. V shed 11 bases and J 0 bases; nucleotides not matched to a gene: 3. CDR1 is WSHSY and CDR2 is SAAADI in the germline V gene. The CDR3 sequence is 14 residues long. The CDR3 region has the DNA TGCGCCGCCCTAGCGGGAGCGAACACCGGGGAGCTGTTTTTT. Protein: CAALAGANTGELFF.

The genes are TRBV12-3 or TRBV12-4 and TRBJ2-5; TRBD2 is a possible D gene (6 bases). The V gene lost 5 bases and the J gene lost 4 bases, with 11 bases spanning the gap. The CDR3 sequence is 13 residues long. CDR3 loop: CASSETRRETQYF. CDR3 nucleotide sequence: TGTGCCAGCAGTGAGACTAGGAGAGAGACCCAGTACTTC.

In this sample, this clone turned up once. V is TRBV11-2 and J is TRBJ2-3; D is unresolved. With 1 base removed from V and 2 bases from J, the gap between germline ends came to 7 bases. This CDR3 spans 14 amino acids. Germline lookup yields CDR1 SGHAT and CDR2 FQNNGV. The CDR3 nucleotides read TGTGCCAGCAGCTTAGGGTCCGTCACAGATACGCAGTATTTT. Protein product: CASSLGSVTDTQYF.

This chain uses TRBV7-9 with TRBJ1-3; D gene unclear. V lost 1 base, J lost 0 bases, and 7 bases lay in between. Germline-derived CDR1 and CDR2 are SEHNR and FQNEAQ (reference sequence). The CDR3 is 15 residues long. The CDR3 here is CASSLGWDSGNTIYF. The DNA of the CDR3 is TGTGCCAGCAGCTTAGGCTGGGACTCTGGAAACACCATATATTTT.

This rearrangement joins TRBV5-1 to TRBJ2-2; D could derive from TRBD1 or TRBD2 (5 bases each). CDR3 length: 15 residues. Trimming shortened V by 4 bases and J by 0 bases, and 10 bases separated the two germline ends. Looked up from germline, CDR1 is SGHRS and CDR2 is YFSETQ. CDR3 nucleotides: TGCGCCAGCAGCAGGGACCCTGCGAACACCGGGGAGCTGTTTTTT. This gives the protein CASSRDPANTGELFF.